A single sample gave rise to the 7 T cell receptor beta chains below, sequenced in a study of blood T cells in healthy people across ages. The authors ran a second PCR of 7 to 11 cycles using a sample-barcoded 5' primer and a J-beta primer mix. MiXCR, applied by TCRdb to the 5' RACE reads, yields one record per CDR3 protein. In the table there are roughly 1,500,000 distinct CDR3 sequences, around 35% of which are singletons. Sequencing was done on a sample of blood. The receptors here all came from a woman in her twenties or thirties in good health.

This clonotype was counted a few times. The V call is TRBV10-3, the J call TRBJ2-7; 8 bases line up with TRBD2. Germline CDR1 ENHRY, CDR2 SYGVKD. The V gene end was trimmed by 3 bases and the J gene end by 7 bases; junction bases not matched to a gene: 11. CDR3 size: 15 residues. The CDR3 loop reads CAISEGREAPGEQYF. The CDR3 DNA reads TGTGCCATCAGTGAAGGGCGGGAGGCTCCTGGGGAGCAGTACTTC.

The rearrangement uses TRBV20-1 and TRBJ2-3; TRBD2 agrees at 12 bases. Per the germline V gene, CDR1 is DFQATT and CDR2 is SNEGSKA (reference sequence). This CDR3 is built from 17 residues. The V and J ends lost 6 bases and 0 bases, in that order; junction bases with no gene match: 10. The CDR3 protein is CSADGTSGHPSTDTQYF. CDR3 sequence (DNA): TGCAGTGCAGACGGGACTAGCGGGCACCCTAGCACAGATACGCAGTATTTT.

As concerns this clonotype: A much larger clone sits a single nucleotide away, making a read error possible. The rearrangement links TRBV29-1 to TRBJ2-5; D gene ambiguous. The CDR3 is made up of 13 amino acids. From germline, CDR1 is SQVTM and CDR2 ANQGSEA. The V end lost 4 bases, the J end lost 2 bases, and 11 bases lay between the germline ends. CDR3 in DNA: TGCAGCGTTGGAGGTCGTCTTCAAGAGACCCAGTACTTC. The encoded protein is CSVGGRLQETQYF.

The chain is built from TRBV7-9 and TRBJ2-1; no clear D. This CDR3 has 14 residues. The V gene's germline CDR1 is SEHNR and CDR2 FQNEAQ (reference sequence). Trimming took off 1 base at V and 9 bases at J, with 13 bases between the two ends. CDR3 residues: CASSLGTPSSEQFF. The CDR3 region has the DNA TGTGCCAGCAGCTTAGGAACCCCGTCCAGTGAGCAGTTCTTC. Filled out from reference TRBV7-9 and TRBJ2-1, the complete variable domain reads DTGVSQNPRHKITKRGQNVTFRCDPISEHNRLYWYRQTLGQGPEFLTYFQNEAQLEKSRLLSDRFSAERPKGSFSTLEIQRTEQGDSAMYLCASSLGTPSSEQFFGPGTRLTVL.

The chain recombines TRBV10-3 with TRBJ2-2; 7 bases align to TRBD1. V lost 6 bases to trimming and J lost 1 base; unmatched junction nucleotides: 5. The CDR3 consists of 15 residues. CDR1 is ENHRY and CDR2 is SYGVKD in the germline V gene. The CDR3 region is CAIRTGVMNTGELFF. Written as DNA, the CDR3 is TGTGCCATCAGAACAGGGGTCATGAACACCGGGGAGCTGTTTTTT.

This chain connects TRBV7-9 to TRBJ1-4; 9 bases match TRBD1. Germline V gene lookup returns CDR1 SEHNR and CDR2 FQNEAQ (reference sequence). The ends lost 5 bases at V and 8 bases at J; junction bases unmatched: 6. The CDR3 runs 14 residues. The CDR3 coding sequence is TGTGCCAGCAGCCGGGGGACAGGGAGGGAAAAACTGTTTTTT. Encoded protein: CASSRGTGREKLFF.

This rearrangement joins TRBV12-3 or TRBV12-4 to TRBJ1-4; D is unclear. V lost 11 bases to trimming and J lost 4 bases, with 11 bases between them. This CDR3 comprises 12 residues. For the CDR3, the DNA is TGTGCCTCCCTCGGGGATAATGAAAAACTGTTTTTT. Translating it yields CASLGDNEKLFF.